This TCR beta chain is from a study of blood T cell repertoires in COVID-19. Study details: COVID-19 samples from acute and convalescent phases originated in the United States, Italy and Spain.

Only one count was recorded for this clone. CDR3 length: 16 residues. CDR1 is SGHDT and CDR2 is YYEEEE in the germline V gene. The junction had 10 bases not matched to a gene; V was cut back by 4 bases and J by 4 bases. TCRdb's table, derived via immunoSEQ multiplex PCR, lists solely in-frame clones and lacks some. The sample records about 84,000 clones, 83% being singletons. Material for sequencing was peripheral blood. The clonotype originates from a man older than 75 with active or convalescent COVID-19. The rearrangement joins TRBV5-6 to TRBJ1-3; TRBD1 aligns across 8 bases. The CDR3 nucleotides are TGTGCCAGCAGCAACCTATACAGGGGGTCCGGAAACACCATATATTTT. Amino acid sequence: CASSNLYRGSGNTIYF.